This T cell receptor beta chain comes out of a study of T cells after yellow fever vaccination. Study-wide results and limits: Post-booster samples contained most primary-vaccination clones (about 95% CD4, 70% to 90% CD8).

This clonotype has more than one count but fewer than ten. Its antigen is undetermined. Template switching with 5'RACE generated the TCR cDNA and added a universal primer site and UMIs. TCRdb re-called the 5' RACE reads with MiXCR, one entry per CDR3 protein. The sample has a few hundred thousand distinct CDR3 sequences, roughly 3.3% seen once; the top ten hold about 3%. Germline values: CDR1 MDHEN, CDR2 SYDVKM. The V end was cut by 3 bases, the J end by 6 bases, with 11 bases between. This CDR3 spans 13 amino acids. The chain is built from TRBV28 and TRBJ1-1; D is perhaps TRBD1 (5 bases). The material was CD4+ T cells sorted from PBMCs, obtained 10 days after the yellow fever booster vaccination. This clonotype was obtained from a man between 18 and 29 years old who received the YFV17D yellow fever vaccine. CDR3 region: CASSLGVGPEAFF. CDR3 nucleotides: TGTGCCAGCAGTTTGGGGGTAGGTCCTGAAGCTTTCTTT.